These 22 T cell receptor beta chains were all obtained from the same sample, sequenced in a study of Ad26.COV2.S vaccination and SARS-CoV-2 variants. Specified treatment: roughly 19 received Ad26.COV2.S at low or high dose, single or two shots; about five received placebo; per-sample allocation not given. Specimens were obtained on day 63 following the first vaccine or placebo injection. Clones were sequenced by immunoSEQ multiplex PCR, and TCRdb holds only the in-frame ones, with some missing. The sample holds 500,000 or so clones, 87% seen once. Sequenced material: peripheral blood, taken in a trial of Ad26.COV2.S vaccine versus placebo. The receptor set was obtained from a person between 18 and 60 years old who received the Ad26.COV2.S COVID-19 vaccine or a placebo.

J is TRBJ2-1 and V is TRBV7-3; TRBD2 might be the D (6 bases). The CDR3 extends over 14 amino acids. Per the germline V gene, CDR1 is SGHTA and CDR2 is FQGTGA. Trimming stripped 4 bases from V and 14 bases from J, with 21 bases between. DNA for the CDR3: TGTGCCAGCAGCTCTGATCACGGAGGGAGTAACAAGTTCTTC. Translation: CASSSDHGGSNKFF.

The V gene is TRBV7-2, the J gene TRBJ2-3, with 11 positions matching TRBD2. CDR1 is SGHTA and CDR2 is FQGNSA in the germline V gene. CDR3 length equals 16 residues. V lost 3 bases, J lost 4 bases, and 6 bases stayed unmatched. The CDR3 is CASSFRSGGGPDTQYF. For the CDR3, the DNA is TGTGCCAGCAGCTTCCGTAGCGGGGGGGGGCCAGATACGCAGTATTTT.

CDR3 bases: TGTGCCATCAGTGGACCCGGGAACACTGAAGCTTTCTTT. This sequence encodes CAISGPGNTEAFF. The chain combines TRBV10-3 with TRBJ1-1; D uncertain. This CDR3 is built from 13 residues. Germline lookup yields CDR1 ENHRY and CDR2 SYGVKD. Trimming removed 4 bases from V and 1 base from J, with 7 bases in between.

CDR3 sequence (DNA): TGTGCCAGCAGCTCAGTGGGGACAGATCTCTATGGCTACACCTTC. Translation: CASSSVGTDLYGYTF. V usage is TRBV2 and J usage is TRBJ1-2; 7 nucleotides line up with TRBD1. The germline CDR1 and CDR2 sequences are SNHLY and FYNNEI. This CDR3 spans 15 amino acids. Losses at the gene ends were 6 bases for V and 4 bases for J; bases not matched to a gene: 11.

This clone was counted a few times. The chain employs TRBV11-1 and TRBJ1-1, with 8 bases fitting TRBD1. Germline V lookup: CDR1 SGHAT, CDR2 FQDESV (reference sequence). The junction had 7 bases not matched to a gene; V was cut back by 5 bases and J by 8 bases. The CDR3 has 13 amino acids. As DNA, the CDR3 is TGTGCCAGCAGCCGTAACAGGGGGTACGAAGCTTTCTTT. Amino acid sequence: CASSRNRGYEAFF.

The chain has TRBV7-2 and TRBJ2-5; D is undetermined. The V gene's germline CDR1 is SGHTA and CDR2 FQGNSA. The CDR3 runs 14 residues. Trimming took off 5 bases at V and 5 bases at J, with 15 bases between the two ends. The CDR3 here is CASSPGPRSETQYF. The DNA of the CDR3 is TGTGCCAGCAGCCCCGGACCGCGTTCGGAGACCCAGTACTTC.

The chain joins TRBV28 to TRBJ2-2; 10 bases line up with TRBD2. CDR1 and CDR2 (germline): MDHEN, SYDVKM. With V trimmed by 5 bases and J by 6 bases, 12 bases remained unmatched. The CDR3 runs 17 residues. The CDR3 coding sequence is TGTGCCAGCAGTCCACCGCGCCCGGGACTAGCGCCCGGGGAGCTGTTTTTT. It is translated as CASSPPRPGLAPGELFF.

The V call is TRBV27, the J call TRBJ2-2; 12 positions agree with TRBD2. The trim removed 5 bases at V and 2 bases at J, leaving 9 bases unmatched. This CDR3 has 18 residues. Per the germline V gene, CDR1 is MNHEY and CDR2 is SMNVEV (reference sequence). CDR3 in amino acids: CASSPRLAGAINTGELFF. Here the CDR3 DNA reads TGTGCCAGCAGTCCGCGACTAGCGGGAGCTATAAACACCGGGGAGCTGTTTTTT.

The chain is built from TRBV7-9 and TRBJ2-1; 10 nucleotides agree with TRBD2. Germline CDR1 SEHNR, CDR2 FQNEAQ (reference sequence). J gave up 7 bases and V 5 bases, and 5 bases lay outside the gene matches. CDR3 length: 14 residues. For the CDR3, the DNA is TGTGCCAGCAGCGGACTAGCGGTAAGGAATGAGCAGTTCTTC. Protein product: CASSGLAVRNEQFF.

The chain couples TRBV2 to TRBJ2-7, with D possibly TRBD1 on 6 matching bases. Germline values: CDR1 SNHLY, CDR2 FYNNEI. V was trimmed by 2 bases and J by 2 bases, leaving 13 bases between them. This CDR3 is 15 amino acids long. The CDR3 reads CASSEILGAPYEQYF. The CDR3 region has the DNA TGTGCCAGCAGTGAAATCTTGGGGGCCCCCTACGAGCAGTACTTC.

The chain couples TRBV3-1 (or the pseudogene TRBV3-2) to TRBJ2-2, with D unclear. Trimming removed 3 bases at V and 8 bases at J, with 16 bases between. This CDR3 has 15 amino acids. Germline CDR1 and CDR2: LGHDT and YNNKEL (reference sequence). In DNA, the CDR3 is TGTGCCAGCAGCCAGCTTCTTCCTGGAACGGGGGAGCTGTTTTTT. This codes for CASSQLLPGTGELFF.

The chain has TRBV5-1 and TRBJ2-5; D possibly corresponds to TRBD2 (6 bases). Germline CDR1 reads SGHRS; CDR2 reads YFSETQ. Trimming took off 4 bases at V and 10 bases at J, with 11 bases between the two ends. The CDR3 is made up of 11 amino acids. The CDR3 nucleotides are TGCGCCAGCAGCGAGGACTATCTCCAGTACTTC. Amino acid sequence: CASSEDYLQYF.

The V and J genes are TRBV9 and TRBJ2-5; 10 bases map to TRBD1. The CDR3 is made up of 15 amino acids. Germline V gives CDR1 SGDLS, CDR2 YYNGEE. The trim removed 4 bases at V and 2 bases at J, leaving 5 bases unmatched. CDR3 region: CASSTWTGGQETQYF. CDR3 bases: TGTGCCAGCAGCACCTGGACAGGGGGGCAAGAGACCCAGTACTTC.

The rearrangement joins TRBV7-2 to TRBJ2-5; D not certain. CDR1 and CDR2 from the germline V gene are SGHTA and FQGNSA. The V and J ends lost 5 bases and 3 bases respectively, with 13 bases between them. The CDR3 consists of 14 residues. The CDR3 bases are TGTGCCAGCAGCCGTGCAGTAGGAAAAGAGACCCAGTACTTC. It translates to CASSRAVGKETQYF.

The chain links TRBV30 to TRBJ2-7; no clear D. Germline lookup yields CDR1 GTSNPN and CDR2 SVGIG (reference sequence). V was shortened by 4 bases and J by 5 bases, with 9 bases between the two germline ends. The CDR3 contains 11 residues. The CDR3 nucleotides are TGTGCCTGGACTGCCCGCAACGAGCAGTACTTC. The encoded protein is CAWTARNEQYF.

The chain links TRBV18 to TRBJ2-2; 8 bases map to TRBD1. The CDR3 runs to 14 residues. Germline V gives CDR1 KGHSH, CDR2 LQKENI. Germline trimming cut 4 bases from V and 4 bases from J; bases unmatched to any gene: 2. CDR3 DNA sequence: TGTGCCAGCTCACGGACAGGGAGCACCGGGGAGCTGTTTTTT. Translated, it gives CASSRTGSTGELFF.

V gene TRBV5-1 combines with J gene TRBJ1-5; no firm D call. Germline V gene data show CDR1 as SGHRS and CDR2 as YFSETQ. The CDR3 covers 14 residues. The germline V and J ends were trimmed by 0 bases and 5 bases, with 9 bases remaining between them. Written as DNA, the CDR3 is TGCGCCAGCAGCTTGGTTCCAGGTGATCAGCCCCAGCATTTT. This sequence encodes CASSLVPGDQPQHF.

This clone was found a few times. CDR3 protein: CASHLGQGQNQPQHF. DNA of the CDR3: TGTGCCAGTCACCTCGGCCAAGGGCAAAACCAGCCCCAGCATTTT. The chain has TRBV19 and TRBJ1-5, with D uncertain. The CDR3 has 15 amino acids. Looked up from germline, CDR1 is LNHDA and CDR2 is SQIVND (reference sequence). The germline V and J ends were trimmed by 8 bases and 7 bases, with 21 bases remaining between them.

The V gene is TRBV6-5, the J gene TRBJ2-1; 8 nucleotides match TRBD2. Germline V lookup: CDR1 MNHEY, CDR2 SVGAGI. The CDR3 runs 13 residues. Germline trimming cut 7 bases from V and 5 bases from J; bases unmatched to any gene: 4. CDR3 sequence reads: CASKREPNNEQFF. The DNA of the CDR3 is TGTGCCAGCAAGCGGGAGCCAAACAATGAGCAGTTCTTC.

The rearrangement joins TRBV9 to TRBJ2-1; possibly TRBD1 for D (6 bases). The germline V gene has CDR1 SGDLS and CDR2 YYNGEE. V gave up 7 bases and J gave up 9 bases, with 14 bases separating them. The CDR3 is 12 residues long. In nucleotides, the CDR3 is TGTGCCAGCTCCGGTGGGGGCGGTGAGCAGTTCTTC. Translating it yields CASSGGGGEQFF.

The chain uses TRBV18 and TRBJ2-5; 10 bases are shared with TRBD2. Trimming cost V 1 base and J 5 bases; bases outside gene matches: 10. Germline CDR1 is KGHSH and CDR2 is LQKENI. CDR3 length: 17 amino acids. In nucleotides, the CDR3 is TGTGCCAGCTCACCACTGAGGAGCGGGAGGGCCATCGAGACCCAGTACTTC. It translates to CASSPLRSGRAIETQYF.

This clone was seen only once. The J gene is TRBJ2-6, the V gene TRBV7-6; perhaps TRBD2 as D (5 bases). Looked up from germline, CDR1 is SGHVS and CDR2 is FNYEAQ. The CDR3 has 14 amino acids. With 5 bases removed from V and 2 bases from J, the gap between germline ends came to 7 bases. CDR3 protein: CASSQLAGANVLTF. CDR3 bases: TGTGCCAGCAGCCAACTAGCTGGGGCCAACGTCCTGACTTTC.